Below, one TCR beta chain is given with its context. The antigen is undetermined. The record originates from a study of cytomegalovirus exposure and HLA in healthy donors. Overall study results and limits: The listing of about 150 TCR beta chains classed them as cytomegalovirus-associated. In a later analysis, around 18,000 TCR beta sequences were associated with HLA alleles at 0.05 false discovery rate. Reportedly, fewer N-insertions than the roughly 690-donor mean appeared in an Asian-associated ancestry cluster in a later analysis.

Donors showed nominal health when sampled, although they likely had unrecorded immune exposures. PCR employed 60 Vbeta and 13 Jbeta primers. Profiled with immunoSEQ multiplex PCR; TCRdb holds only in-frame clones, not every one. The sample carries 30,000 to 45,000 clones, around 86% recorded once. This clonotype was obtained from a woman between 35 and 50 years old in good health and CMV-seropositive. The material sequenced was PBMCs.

The CDR3 reads CASSREVATNEKLFF. In nucleotides, the CDR3 is TGTGCCAGCAGTCGAGAGGTTGCCACTAATGAAAAACTGTTTTTT. The chain links TRBV7-9 to TRBJ1-4; unclear D gene. V was clipped by 6 bases and J by 2 bases, with 13 bases between them. Germline values: CDR1 SEHNR, CDR2 FQNEAQ (reference sequence). The CDR3 contains 15 residues. The full variable domain, in which reference TRBV7-9 and TRBJ1-4 provide the parts outside the CDR3, is DTGVSQNPRHKITKRGQNVTFRCDPISEHNRLYWYRQTLGQGPEFLTYFQNEAQLEKSRLLSDRFSAERPKGSFSTLEIQRTEQGDSAMYLCASSREVATNEKLFFGSGTQLSVL.